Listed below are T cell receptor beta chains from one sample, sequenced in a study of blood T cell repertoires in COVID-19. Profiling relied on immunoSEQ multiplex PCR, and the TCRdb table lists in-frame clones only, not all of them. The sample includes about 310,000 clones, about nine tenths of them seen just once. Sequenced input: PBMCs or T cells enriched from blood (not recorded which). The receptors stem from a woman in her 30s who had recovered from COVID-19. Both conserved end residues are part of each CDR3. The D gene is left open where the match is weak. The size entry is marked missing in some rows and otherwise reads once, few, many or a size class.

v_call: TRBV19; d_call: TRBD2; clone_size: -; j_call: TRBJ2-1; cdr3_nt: TGTGCCAGTAAGGTCGATGGCGGGAGGGCCCCGTACAATGAGCAGTTCTTC; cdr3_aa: CASKVDGGRAPYNEQFF
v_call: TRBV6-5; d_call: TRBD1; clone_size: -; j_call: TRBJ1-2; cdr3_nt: TGTGCCAGCAGTTCCACGACACAGGGGAACTATGGCTACACCTTC; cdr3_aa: CASSSTTQGNYGYTF
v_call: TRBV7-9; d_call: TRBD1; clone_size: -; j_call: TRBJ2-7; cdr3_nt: TGTGCCAGCAGCCTAAAGCTGTCGGGACAGGCACACTACGAGCAGTACTTC; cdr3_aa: CASSLKLSGQAHYEQYF
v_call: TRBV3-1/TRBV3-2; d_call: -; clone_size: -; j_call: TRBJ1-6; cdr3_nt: TGTGCCAGCAGCTCACAAGGGGGGGCAGGTTCACCCCTCCACTTT; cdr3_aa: CASSSQGGAGSPLHF
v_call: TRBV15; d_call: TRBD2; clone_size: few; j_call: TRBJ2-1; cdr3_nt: TGTGCCACCAGCAGAGTCCAGGGGGGGGAACTAGCGGGAGTTGAGCAGTTCTTC; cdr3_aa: CATSRVQGGELAGVEQFF
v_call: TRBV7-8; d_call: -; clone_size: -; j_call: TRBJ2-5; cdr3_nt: TGTGCCAGCAGCAATAGGGGGGAGACCCAGTACTTC; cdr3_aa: CASSNRGETQYF
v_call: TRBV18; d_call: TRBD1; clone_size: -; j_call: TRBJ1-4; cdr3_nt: TGTGCCAGCTCACCCGGGACAGGGAGTGAAAAACTGTTTTTT; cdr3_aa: CASSPGTGSEKLFF
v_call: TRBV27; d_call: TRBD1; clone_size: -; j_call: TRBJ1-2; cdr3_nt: TGTGCCAGCAGTTGGGGACAGGGCGACTATGGCTACACCTTC; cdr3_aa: CASSWGQGDYGYTF
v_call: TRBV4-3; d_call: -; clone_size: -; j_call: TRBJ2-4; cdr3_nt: TGCGCCAGCAGCCCGAGAGTCGGGTGGGGGGACATTCAGTACTTC; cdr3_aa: CASSPRVGWGDIQYF
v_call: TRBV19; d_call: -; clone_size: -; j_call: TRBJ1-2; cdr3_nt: TGTGCCAGTAGTATAATACAGGCCGGATCCGGAGGGGGCTACACCTTC; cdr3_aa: CASSIIQAGSGGGYTF
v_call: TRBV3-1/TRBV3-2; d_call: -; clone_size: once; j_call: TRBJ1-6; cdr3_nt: TGTGCCAGCAGCCAAACCCGATCAGGCAGTTCACCCCTCCACTTT; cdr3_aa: CASSQTRSGSSPLHF
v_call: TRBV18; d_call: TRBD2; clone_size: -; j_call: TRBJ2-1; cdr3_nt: TGTGCCAGCTCACCCGGGACTAGCGGGGGCAATGAGCAGTTCTTC; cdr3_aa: CASSPGTSGGNEQFF
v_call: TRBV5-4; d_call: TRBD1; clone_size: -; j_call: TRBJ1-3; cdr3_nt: TGTGCCAGCAGCGAACCGGGACAGGGAAACACCATATATTTT; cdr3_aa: CASSEPGQGNTIYF
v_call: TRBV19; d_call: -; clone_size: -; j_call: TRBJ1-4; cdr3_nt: TGTGCCAGTGGGGGCAGGGGAGTTGAAAAACTGTTTTTT; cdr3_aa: CASGGRGVEKLFF
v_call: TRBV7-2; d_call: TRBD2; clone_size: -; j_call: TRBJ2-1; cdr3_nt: TGTGCCAGCAGCTTAGAGGCTAGCGGGAACTACAATGAGCAGTTCTTC; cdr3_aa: CASSLEASGNYNEQFF
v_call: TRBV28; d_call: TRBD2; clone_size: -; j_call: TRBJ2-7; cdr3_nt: TGTGCCAGCAGCACTGCGATTAAACTCCTTAGGACTAGCGGGAGGAACGAGCAGTACTTC; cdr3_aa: CASSTAIKLLRTSGRNEQYF
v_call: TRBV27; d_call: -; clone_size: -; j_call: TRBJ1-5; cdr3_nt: TGTGCCAGCAGCCGCGGCGCATTCCGTGCGCAGCCCCAGCATTTT; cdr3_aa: CASSRGAFRAQPQHF
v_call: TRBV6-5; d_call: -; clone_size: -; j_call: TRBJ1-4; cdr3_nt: TGTGCCAGCAGTTACGGCAGGGTTAATGAAAAACTGTTTTTT; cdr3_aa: CASSYGRVNEKLFF
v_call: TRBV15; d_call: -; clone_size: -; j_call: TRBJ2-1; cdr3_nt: TGTGCCACCAGCAGGAACAGGTTCTATGAGCAGTTCTTC; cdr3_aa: CATSRNRFYEQFF
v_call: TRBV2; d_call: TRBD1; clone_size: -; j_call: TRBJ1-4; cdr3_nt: TGTGCCAGCAGTGGCGAGACAGGGTCTTTCGAAAAACTGTTTTTT; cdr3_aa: CASSGETGSFEKLFF
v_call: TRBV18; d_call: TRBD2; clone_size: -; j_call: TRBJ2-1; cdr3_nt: TGTGCCAGCTCACCACTGATGGGACTAGCGGGACACAATGAGCAGTTCTTC; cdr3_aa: CASSPLMGLAGHNEQFF
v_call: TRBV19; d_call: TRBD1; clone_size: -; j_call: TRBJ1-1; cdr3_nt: TGTGCCAGTAGTGCTAAGGGGGCGGACACTGAAGCTTTCTTT; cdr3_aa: CASSAKGADTEAFF
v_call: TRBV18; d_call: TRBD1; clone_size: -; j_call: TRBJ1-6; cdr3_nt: TGTGCCAGCTCATCGGACAGGGAGAGGCCGGGTAATTCACCCCTCCACTTT; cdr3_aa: CASSSDRERPGNSPLHF
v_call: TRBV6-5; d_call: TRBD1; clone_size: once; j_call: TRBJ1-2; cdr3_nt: TGTGCCAGCAGACGACAGGGGAGCTATGGCTACACCTTC; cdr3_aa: CASRRQGSYGYTF
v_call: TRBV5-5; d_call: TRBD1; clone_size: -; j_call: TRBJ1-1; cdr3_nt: TGTGCCAGCAGCGTCAAGGGGGCGGGATCTGAAGCTTTCTTT; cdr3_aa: CASSVKGAGSEAFF
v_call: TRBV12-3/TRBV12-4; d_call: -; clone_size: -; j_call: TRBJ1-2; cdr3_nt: TGTGCCAGCAGTTTTAATAGTTTTGGCTACACCTTC; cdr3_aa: CASSFNSFGYTF
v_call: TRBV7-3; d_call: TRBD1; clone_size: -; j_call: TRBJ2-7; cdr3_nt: TGTGCCAGCAGCCAGATCCCGTCAGGGGGCCACGAGCAGTACTTC; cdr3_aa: CASSQIPSGGHEQYF
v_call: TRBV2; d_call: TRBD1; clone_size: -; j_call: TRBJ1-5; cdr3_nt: TGTGCCACCTCCGGCAGGGGGCATCAGCCCCAGCATTTT; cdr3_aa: CATSGRGHQPQHF
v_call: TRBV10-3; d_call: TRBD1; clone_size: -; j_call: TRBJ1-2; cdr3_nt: TGTGCCATCAGTGCTGGGCGGGACAGGGGGAACTATGGCTACACCTTC; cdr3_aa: CAISAGRDRGNYGYTF
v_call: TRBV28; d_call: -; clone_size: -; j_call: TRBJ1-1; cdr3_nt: TGTGCCAGCAGTCCCATCGGGACTGAAGCTTTCTTT; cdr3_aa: CASSPIGTEAFF
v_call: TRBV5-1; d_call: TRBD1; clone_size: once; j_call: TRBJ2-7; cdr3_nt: TGCGCCAGCAGCCAGACCCCGGGACAGGGCCCCTACGAGCAGTACTTC; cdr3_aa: CASSQTPGQGPYEQYF
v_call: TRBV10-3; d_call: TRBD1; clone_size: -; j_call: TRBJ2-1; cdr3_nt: TGTGCCATCAGTGAGTCTTACAGGGGGGCGATAGAGGAGCAGTTCTTC; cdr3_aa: CAISESYRGAIEEQFF
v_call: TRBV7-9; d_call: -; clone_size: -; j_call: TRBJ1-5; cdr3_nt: TGTGCCAGCAGCTCTCAGTATAGCAATCAGCCCCAGCATTTT; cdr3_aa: CASSSQYSNQPQHF
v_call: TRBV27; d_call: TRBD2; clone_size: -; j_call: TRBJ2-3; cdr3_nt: TGTGCCAGCAGTTCCACTCTAGCGGGAGGGTTCAAGGATACGCAGTATTTT; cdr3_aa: CASSSTLAGGFKDTQYF
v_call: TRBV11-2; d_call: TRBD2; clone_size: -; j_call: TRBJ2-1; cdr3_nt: TGTGCCAGCAGCTTAGGCGGCGGGAGGGCCGGCAATGAGCAGTTCTTC; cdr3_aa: CASSLGGGRAGNEQFF
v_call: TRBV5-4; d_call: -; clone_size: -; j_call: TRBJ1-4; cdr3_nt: TGTGCCAGCAGCTTGGCCGGCCCACAGGAAAAACTGTTTTTT; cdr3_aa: CASSLAGPQEKLFF
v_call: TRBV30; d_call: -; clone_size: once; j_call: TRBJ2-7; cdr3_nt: TGTGCCTGGAGTGATCAGGTGTTCGAGCAGTACTTC; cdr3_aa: CAWSDQVFEQYF
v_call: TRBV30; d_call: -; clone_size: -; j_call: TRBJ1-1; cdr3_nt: TGTGCCTGGAGGACACAGACAGAGAACACTGAAGCTTTCTTT; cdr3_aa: CAWRTQTENTEAFF
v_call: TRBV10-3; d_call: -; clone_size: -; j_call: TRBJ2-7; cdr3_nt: TGTGCCATCAGTGAGATGGTGTCAAAACTCTACGAGCAGTACTTC; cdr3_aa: CAISEMVSKLYEQYF
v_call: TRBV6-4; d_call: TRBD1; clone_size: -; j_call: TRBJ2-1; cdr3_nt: TGTGCCAGCAGTGCCTCAGACAGGGTCGAATTTGGTGAGCAGTTCTTC; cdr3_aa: CASSASDRVEFGEQFF
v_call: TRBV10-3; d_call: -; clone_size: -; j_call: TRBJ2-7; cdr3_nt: TGTGCCATCAGTGAGTCGAGACAGCAGTTCGAGCAGTACTTC; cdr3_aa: CAISESRQQFEQYF
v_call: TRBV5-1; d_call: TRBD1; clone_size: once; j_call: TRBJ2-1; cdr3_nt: TGCGCCAGCAGCTTGGGACAGGGGGGCTACAATGAGCAGTTCTTC; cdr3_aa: CASSLGQGGYNEQFF
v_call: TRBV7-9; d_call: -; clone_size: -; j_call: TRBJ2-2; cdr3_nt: TGTGCCACCCACCCTGGCGGCAACACCGGGGAGCTGTTTTTT; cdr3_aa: CATHPGGNTGELFF
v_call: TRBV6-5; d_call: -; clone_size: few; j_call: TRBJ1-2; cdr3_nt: TGTGCCAGCAGTTACTCCCGGGGAAGCTACACCTTC; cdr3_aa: CASSYSRGSYTF
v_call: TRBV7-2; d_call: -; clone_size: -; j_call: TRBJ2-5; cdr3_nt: TGTGCCAGCAGCCCACAGCGGGAGACCCAGTACTTC; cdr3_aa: CASSPQRETQYF
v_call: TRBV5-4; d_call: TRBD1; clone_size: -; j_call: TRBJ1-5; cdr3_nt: TGTGCCAGCAGCTTAAACCTACCTCCGGGACAGGGGATCGTCGGTCAGCCCCAGCATTTT; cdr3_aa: CASSLNLPPGQGIVGQPQHF
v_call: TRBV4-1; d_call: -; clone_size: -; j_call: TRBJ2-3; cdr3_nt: TGCGCCAGCGAGGGAAAGAACACAGATACGCAGTATTTT; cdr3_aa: CASEGKNTDTQYF
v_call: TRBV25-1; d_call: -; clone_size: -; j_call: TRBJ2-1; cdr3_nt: TGTGCCAGCAGTTTACCCAGGGTGAATGAGCAGTTCTTC; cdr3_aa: CASSLPRVNEQFF
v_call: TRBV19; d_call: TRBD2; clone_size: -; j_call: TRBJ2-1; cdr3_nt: TGTGCCAGTAGTATGTCTGGCGGGAGGGCCCGGGATGAGCAGTTCTTC; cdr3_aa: CASSMSGGRARDEQFF
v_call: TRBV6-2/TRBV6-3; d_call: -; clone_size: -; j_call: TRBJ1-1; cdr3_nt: TGTGCCAGCAGTTCCTTTGCGGACACTGAAGCTTTCTTT; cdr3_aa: CASSSFADTEAFF
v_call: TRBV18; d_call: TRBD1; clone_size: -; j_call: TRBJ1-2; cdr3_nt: TGTGCCAGCTCAACAACCGGGACAGGAAGCGGCTACACCTTC; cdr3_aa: CASSTTGTGSGYTF
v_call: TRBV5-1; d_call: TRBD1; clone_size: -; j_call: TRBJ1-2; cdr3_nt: TGCGCCAGCAGCGGTAGAACAGGTCCCTATCAGGGGGCCTTCTATGGCTACACCTTC; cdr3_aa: CASSGRTGPYQGAFYGYTF
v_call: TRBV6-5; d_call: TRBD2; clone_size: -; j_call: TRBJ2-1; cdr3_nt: TGTGCCAGCAGGAGACTAGCGGGAAATGCCAATGAGCAGTTCTTC; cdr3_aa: CASRRLAGNANEQFF
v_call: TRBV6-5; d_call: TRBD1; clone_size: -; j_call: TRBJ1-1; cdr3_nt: TGTGCCAGCAGTCAGACAGGGGTAGCTTTCTTT; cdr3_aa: CASSQTGVAFF
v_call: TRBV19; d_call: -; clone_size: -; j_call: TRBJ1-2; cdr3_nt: TGTGCCAGTAGTGTTCCCCCAGCTAACTATGGCTACACCTTC; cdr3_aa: CASSVPPANYGYTF
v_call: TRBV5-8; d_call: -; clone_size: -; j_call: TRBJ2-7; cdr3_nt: TGTGCCAGCAGCTTTGGGAGAACCTACGAGCAGTACTTC; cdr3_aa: CASSFGRTYEQYF
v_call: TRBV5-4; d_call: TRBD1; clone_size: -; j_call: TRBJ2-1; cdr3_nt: TGTGCCAGCAGCTTGGCGGGACAGGACAATGAGCAGTTCTTC; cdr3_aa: CASSLAGQDNEQFF
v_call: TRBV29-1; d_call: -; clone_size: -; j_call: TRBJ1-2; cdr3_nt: TGCAGCGTTCGCCGGGGGTCGCATGGCTACACCTTC; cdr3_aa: CSVRRGSHGYTF
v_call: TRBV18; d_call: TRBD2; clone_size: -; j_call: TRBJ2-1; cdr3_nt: TGTGCCAGCTCACTTCCTAGCGGGGACTACTCCTACAATGAGCAGTTCTTC; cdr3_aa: CASSLPSGDYSYNEQFF